The present entry profiles one T cell receptor beta chain with its context. Its antigen remains unidentified. This specimen comes from a study of cytomegalovirus exposure and HLA in healthy donors. Study in general: Early release data held some 80 million unique TCRs from HLA-typed donors. Findings and limits, study-wide: Accurate predictions that matched the HLA-A and HLA-B alleles of most subjects were reportedly made from TCR beta sequences. Compared with the roughly 700-donor mean, an Asian-associated ancestry cluster reportedly had fewer N-insertions, according to a later analysis. A missense variant in DCLRE1C was later tied to TCR beta V- and J-gene trimming.

Looked up from germline, CDR1 is MGHRA and CDR2 is YSYEKL. The V gene end was trimmed by 1 base and the J gene end by 15 bases; junction bases not matched to a gene: 11. The length of the CDR3 is 14 residues. Amplification used 60 Vbeta primers and 13 Jbeta primers. Sequenced by immunoSEQ multiplex PCR; TCRdb stores in-frame clones only, minus some. The sample carries fewer than 250,000 clones, roughly four fifths recorded once. Source material: PBMCs. J is TRBJ2-1 and V is TRBV4-1, with TRBD1 identical over 8 bases. The sequence was obtained from a man in his forties in good health and CMV-seropositive. The CDR3 DNA reads as TGCGCCAGCAGCCAAGTGGGACAGGCCCGAATACGGTTCTTC. Translating it yields CASSQVGQARIRFF.